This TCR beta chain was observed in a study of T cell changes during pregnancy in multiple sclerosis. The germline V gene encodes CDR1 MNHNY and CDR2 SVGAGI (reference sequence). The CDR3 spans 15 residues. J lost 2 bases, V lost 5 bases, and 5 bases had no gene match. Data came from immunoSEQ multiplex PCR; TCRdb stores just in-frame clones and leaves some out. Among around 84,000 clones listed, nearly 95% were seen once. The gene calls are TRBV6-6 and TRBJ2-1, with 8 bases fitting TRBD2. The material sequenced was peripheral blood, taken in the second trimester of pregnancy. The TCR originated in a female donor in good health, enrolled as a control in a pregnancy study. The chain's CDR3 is CASSAPSGPYNEQFF. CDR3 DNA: TGTGCCAGCAGTGCACCTAGCGGGCCCTACAATGAGCAGTTCTTC.